This paragraph covers one T cell receptor beta chain sequence. The sample comes from a study of blood T cell repertoires in COVID-19. Libraries were prepared by immunoSEQ multiplex PCR; TCRdb keeps only in-frame clonotypes and omits some of them. The sample shows under 200,000 clones, over 75% of them seen only once. The germline gives CDR1 LGHDT, CDR2 YNNKEL (reference sequence). The CDR3 runs 18 residues. The ends were cut back, 0 bases at V and 1 base at J, with 18 bases in the middle. Those enrolled, adults aged roughly 18 to 89 years, came from fewer than 25 US areas. This TCR was sampled from a man between 50 and 59 years old who had recovered from COVID-19. Material: PBMCs or T cells enriched from blood (not recorded which). The rearrangement uses TRBV3-1 (or the pseudogene TRBV3-2) and TRBJ2-5; maybe TRBD1 (5 bases). The CDR3 loop is CASSQDRGSGPIQETQYF. CDR3 nucleotide sequence: TGTGCCAGCAGCCAAGATCGCGGATCAGGGCCCATCCAAGAGACCCAGTACTTC.